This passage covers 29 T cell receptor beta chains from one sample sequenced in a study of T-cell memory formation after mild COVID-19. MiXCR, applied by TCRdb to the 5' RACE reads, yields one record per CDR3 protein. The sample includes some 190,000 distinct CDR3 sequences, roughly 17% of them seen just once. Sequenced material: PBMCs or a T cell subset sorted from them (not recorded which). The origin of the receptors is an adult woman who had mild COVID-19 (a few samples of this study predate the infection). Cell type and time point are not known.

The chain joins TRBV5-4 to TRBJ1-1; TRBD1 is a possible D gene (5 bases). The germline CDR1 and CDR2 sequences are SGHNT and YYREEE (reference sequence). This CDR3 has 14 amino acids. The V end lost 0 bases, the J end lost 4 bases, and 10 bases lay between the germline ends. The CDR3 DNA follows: TGTGCCAGCAGCTTGGGACTCGGGACCACTGAAGCTTTCTTT. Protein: CASSLGLGTTEAFF.

DNA of the CDR3: TGTGCCAGCACCCGAACGGACAATGAGCAGTTCTTC. Translated: CASTRTDNEQFF. The chain links TRBV12-3 or TRBV12-4 to TRBJ2-1; D call uncertain. V gave up 7 bases and J gave up 5 bases, with 9 bases separating them. The CDR3 runs 12 residues.

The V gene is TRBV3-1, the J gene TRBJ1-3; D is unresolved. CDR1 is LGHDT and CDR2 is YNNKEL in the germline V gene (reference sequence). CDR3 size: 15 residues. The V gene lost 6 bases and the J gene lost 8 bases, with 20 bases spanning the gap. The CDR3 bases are TGTGCCAGCAGGCAATCGTACACGGAAGGTGACACCATATATTTT. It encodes CASRQSYTEGDTIYF.

CDR3 sequence: CASSYSAGGEETQYF. CDR3 in DNA: TGTGCCAGCAGTTACTCGGCCGGAGGGGAAGAGACCCAGTACTTC. V usage is TRBV6-6 and J usage is TRBJ2-5, with D possibly being TRBD2 (6 bases). Looked up from germline, CDR1 is MNHNY and CDR2 is SVGAGI (reference sequence). The V end lost 0 bases, the J end lost 3 bases, and 11 bases lay between the germline ends. The CDR3 runs 15 residues.

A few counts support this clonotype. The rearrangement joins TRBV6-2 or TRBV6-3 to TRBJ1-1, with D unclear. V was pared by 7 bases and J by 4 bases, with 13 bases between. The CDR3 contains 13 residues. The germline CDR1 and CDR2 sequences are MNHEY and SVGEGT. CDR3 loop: CASNGLGRTEAFF. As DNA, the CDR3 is TGTGCCAGCAATGGACTGGGCCGCACTGAAGCTTTCTTT.

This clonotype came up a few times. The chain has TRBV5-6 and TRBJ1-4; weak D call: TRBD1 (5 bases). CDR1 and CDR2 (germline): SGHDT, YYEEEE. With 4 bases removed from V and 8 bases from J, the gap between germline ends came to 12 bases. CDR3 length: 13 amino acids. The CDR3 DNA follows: TGTGCCAGCAGCCTCGGGACGGTCGAAAAACTGTTTTTT. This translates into CASSLGTVEKLFF. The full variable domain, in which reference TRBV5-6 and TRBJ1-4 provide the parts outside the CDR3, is DAGVTQSPTHLIKTRGQQVTLRCSPKSGHDTVSWYQQALGQGPQFIFQYYEEEERQRGNFPDRFSGHQFPNYSSELNVNALLLGDSALYLCASSLGTVEKLFFGSGTQLSVL.

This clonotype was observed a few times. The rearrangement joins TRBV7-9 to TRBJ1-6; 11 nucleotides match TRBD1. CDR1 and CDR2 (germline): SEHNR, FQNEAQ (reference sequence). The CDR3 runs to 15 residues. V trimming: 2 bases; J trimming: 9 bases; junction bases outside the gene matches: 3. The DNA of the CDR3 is TGTGCCAGCAGCTTAAAAGGACAGGGGGCTTCACCCCTCCACTTT. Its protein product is CASSLKGQGASPLHF.

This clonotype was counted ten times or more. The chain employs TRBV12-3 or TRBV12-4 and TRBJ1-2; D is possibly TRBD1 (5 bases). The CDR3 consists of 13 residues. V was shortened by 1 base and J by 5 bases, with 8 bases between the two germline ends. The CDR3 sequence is CASSLGQGYGYTF. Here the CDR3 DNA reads TGTGCCAGCAGTTTAGGGCAGGGTTATGGCTACACCTTC.

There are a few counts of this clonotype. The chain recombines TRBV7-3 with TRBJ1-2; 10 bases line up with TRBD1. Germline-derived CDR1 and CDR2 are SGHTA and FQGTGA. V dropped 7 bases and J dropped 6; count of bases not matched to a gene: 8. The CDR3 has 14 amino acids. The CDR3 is CASNNGTGEDGYTF. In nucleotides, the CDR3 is TGTGCCAGCAACAATGGGACAGGGGAAGATGGCTACACCTTC.

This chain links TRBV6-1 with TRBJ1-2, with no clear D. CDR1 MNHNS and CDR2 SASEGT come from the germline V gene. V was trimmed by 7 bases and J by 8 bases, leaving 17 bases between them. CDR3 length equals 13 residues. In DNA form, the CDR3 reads TGTGCCAGCACCGGGTTAACTTCGGGGGGCTACACCTTC. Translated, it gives CASTGLTSGGYTF.

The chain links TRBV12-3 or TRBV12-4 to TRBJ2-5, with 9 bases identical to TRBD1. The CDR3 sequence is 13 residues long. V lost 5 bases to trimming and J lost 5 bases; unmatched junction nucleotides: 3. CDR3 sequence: CASSATGGETQYF. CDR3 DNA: TGTGCCAGCAGTGCGACAGGGGGGGAGACCCAGTACTTC.

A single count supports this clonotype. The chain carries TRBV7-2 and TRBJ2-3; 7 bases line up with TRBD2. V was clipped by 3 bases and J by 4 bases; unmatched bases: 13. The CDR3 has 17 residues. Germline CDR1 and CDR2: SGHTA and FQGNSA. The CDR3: CASSLIGLVGGADTQYF. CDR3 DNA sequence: TGTGCCAGCAGCTTGATCGGACTAGTTGGGGGTGCAGATACGCAGTATTTT.

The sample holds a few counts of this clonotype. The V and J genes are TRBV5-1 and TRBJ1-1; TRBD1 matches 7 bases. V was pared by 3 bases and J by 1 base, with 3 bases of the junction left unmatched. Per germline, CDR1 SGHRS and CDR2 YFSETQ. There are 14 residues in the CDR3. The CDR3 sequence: CASSSSGGNTEAFF. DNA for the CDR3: TGCGCCAGCAGCTCGTCAGGGGGGAACACTGAAGCTTTCTTT.

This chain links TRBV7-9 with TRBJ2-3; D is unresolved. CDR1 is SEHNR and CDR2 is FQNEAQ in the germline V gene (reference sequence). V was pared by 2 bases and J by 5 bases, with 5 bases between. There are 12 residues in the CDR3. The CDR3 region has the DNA TGTGCCAGCAGCTTAATCCTAGATACGCAGTATTTT. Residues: CASSLILDTQYF.

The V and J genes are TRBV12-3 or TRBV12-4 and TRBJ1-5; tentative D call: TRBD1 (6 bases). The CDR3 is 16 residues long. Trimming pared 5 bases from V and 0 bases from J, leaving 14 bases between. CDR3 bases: TGTGCCAGCAGTATTGGACAGCTCTATAGCAATCAGCCCCAGCATTTT. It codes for CASSIGQLYSNQPQHF.

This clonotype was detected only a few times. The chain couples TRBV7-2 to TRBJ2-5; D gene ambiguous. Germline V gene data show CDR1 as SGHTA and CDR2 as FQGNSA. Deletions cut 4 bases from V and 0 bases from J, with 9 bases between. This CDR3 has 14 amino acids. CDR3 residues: CASSSDRYQETQYF. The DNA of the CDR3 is TGTGCCAGCAGCTCGGACCGATACCAAGAGACCCAGTACTTC. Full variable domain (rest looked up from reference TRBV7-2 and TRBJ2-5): GAGVSQSPSNKVTEKGKDVELRCDPISGHTALYWYRQSLGQGLEFLIYFQGNSAPDKSGLPSDRFSAERTGGSVSTLTIQRTQQEDSAVYLCASSSDRYQETQYFGPGTRLLVL.

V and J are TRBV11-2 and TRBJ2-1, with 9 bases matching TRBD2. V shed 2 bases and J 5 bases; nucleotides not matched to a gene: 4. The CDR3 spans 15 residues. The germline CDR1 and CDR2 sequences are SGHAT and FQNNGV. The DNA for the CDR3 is TGTGCCAGCAGCTTAAGGTTAGCGGGAGACAATGAGCAGTTCTTC. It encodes CASSLRLAGDNEQFF.

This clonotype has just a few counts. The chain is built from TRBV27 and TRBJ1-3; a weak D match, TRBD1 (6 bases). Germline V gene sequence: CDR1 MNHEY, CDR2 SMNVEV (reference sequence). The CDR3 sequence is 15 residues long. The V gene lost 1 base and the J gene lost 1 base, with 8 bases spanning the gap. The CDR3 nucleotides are TGTGCCAGCAGTTTATACGACAGGTCTGGAAACACCATATATTTT. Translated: CASSLYDRSGNTIYF.

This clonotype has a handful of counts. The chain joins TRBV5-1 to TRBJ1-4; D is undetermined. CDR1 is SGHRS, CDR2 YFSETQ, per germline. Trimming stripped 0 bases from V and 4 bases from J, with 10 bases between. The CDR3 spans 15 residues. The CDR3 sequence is CASSLDGTRNEKLFF. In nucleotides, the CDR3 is TGCGCCAGCAGCTTGGACGGTACCCGTAATGAAAAACTGTTTTTT.

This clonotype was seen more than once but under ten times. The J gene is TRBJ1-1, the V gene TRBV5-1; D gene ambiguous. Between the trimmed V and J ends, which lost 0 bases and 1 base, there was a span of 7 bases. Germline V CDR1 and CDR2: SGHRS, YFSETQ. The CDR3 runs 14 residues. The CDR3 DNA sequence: TGCGCCAGCAGCTTGGCACTGCCGAACACTGAAGCTTTCTTT. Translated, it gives CASSLALPNTEAFF. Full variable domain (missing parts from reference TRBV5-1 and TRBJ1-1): KAGVTQTPRYLIKTRGQQVTLSCSPISGHRSVSWYQQTPGQGLQFLFEYFSETQRNKGNFPGRFSGRQFSNSRSEMNVSTLELGDSALYLCASSLALPNTEAFFGQGTRLTVV.

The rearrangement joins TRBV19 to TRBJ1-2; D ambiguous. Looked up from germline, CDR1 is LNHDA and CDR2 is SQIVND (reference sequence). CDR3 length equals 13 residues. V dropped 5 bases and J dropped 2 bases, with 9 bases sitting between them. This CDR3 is CASSVTQNYGYTF. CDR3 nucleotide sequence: TGTGCCAGTAGTGTAACTCAGAACTATGGCTACACCTTC.

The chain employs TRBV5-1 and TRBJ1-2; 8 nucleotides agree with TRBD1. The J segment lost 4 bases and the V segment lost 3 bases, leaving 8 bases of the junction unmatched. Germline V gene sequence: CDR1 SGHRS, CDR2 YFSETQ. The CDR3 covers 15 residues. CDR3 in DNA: TGCGCCAGCAGCTGGGGAAGGACAGGGAGCTATGGCTACACCTTC. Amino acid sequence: CASSWGRTGSYGYTF.

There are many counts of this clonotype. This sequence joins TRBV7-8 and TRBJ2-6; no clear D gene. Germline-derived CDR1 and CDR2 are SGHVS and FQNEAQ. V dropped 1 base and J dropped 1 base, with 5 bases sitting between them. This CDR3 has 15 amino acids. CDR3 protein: CASSLGVSGANVLTF. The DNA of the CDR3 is TGTGCCAGCAGCTTAGGGGTATCTGGGGCCAACGTCCTGACTTTC.

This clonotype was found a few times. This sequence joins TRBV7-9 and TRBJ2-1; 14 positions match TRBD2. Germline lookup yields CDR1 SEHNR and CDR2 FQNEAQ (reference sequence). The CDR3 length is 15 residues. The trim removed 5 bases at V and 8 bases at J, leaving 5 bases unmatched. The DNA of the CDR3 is TGTGCCAGCAGCCAAGGACTAGCGGGGGGCTATGAGCAGTTCTTC. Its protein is CASSQGLAGGYEQFF.

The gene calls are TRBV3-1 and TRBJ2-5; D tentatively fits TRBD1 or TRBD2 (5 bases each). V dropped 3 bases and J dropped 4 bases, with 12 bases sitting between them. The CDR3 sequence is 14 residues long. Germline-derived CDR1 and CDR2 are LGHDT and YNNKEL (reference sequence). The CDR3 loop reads CASSQGSGRETQYF. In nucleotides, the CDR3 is TGTGCCAGCAGCCAGGGGTCGGGGCGAGAGACCCAGTACTTC.

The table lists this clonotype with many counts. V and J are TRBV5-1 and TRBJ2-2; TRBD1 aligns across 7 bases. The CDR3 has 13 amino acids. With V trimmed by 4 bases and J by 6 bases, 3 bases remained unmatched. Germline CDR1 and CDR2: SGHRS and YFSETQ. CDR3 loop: CASSEGQPGELFF. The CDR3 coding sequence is TGCGCCAGCAGCGAGGGACAGCCCGGGGAGCTGTTTTTT.

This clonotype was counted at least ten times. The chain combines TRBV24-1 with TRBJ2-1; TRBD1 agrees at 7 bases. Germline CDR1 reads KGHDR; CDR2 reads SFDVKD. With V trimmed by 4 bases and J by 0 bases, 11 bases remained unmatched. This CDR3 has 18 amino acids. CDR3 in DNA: TGTGCCACCAGTGACCCCCAGGGGGATGGGGGCTCCTACAATGAGCAGTTCTTC. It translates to CATSDPQGDGGSYNEQFF.

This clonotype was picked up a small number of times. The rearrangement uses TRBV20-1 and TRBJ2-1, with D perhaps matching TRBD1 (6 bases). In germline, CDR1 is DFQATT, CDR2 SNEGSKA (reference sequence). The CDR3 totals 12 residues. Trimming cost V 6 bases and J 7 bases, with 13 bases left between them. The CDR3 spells CSAPDTGNEQFF. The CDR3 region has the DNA TGCAGTGCCCCTGACACAGGGAATGAGCAGTTCTTC.

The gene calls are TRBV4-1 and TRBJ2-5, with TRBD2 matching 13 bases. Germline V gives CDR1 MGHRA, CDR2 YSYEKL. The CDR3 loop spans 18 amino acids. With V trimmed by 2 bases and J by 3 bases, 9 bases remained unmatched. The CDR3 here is CASSQSTSGGATEETQYF. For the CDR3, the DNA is TGCGCCAGCAGCCAAAGTACTAGCGGGGGGGCAACGGAAGAGACCCAGTACTTC.